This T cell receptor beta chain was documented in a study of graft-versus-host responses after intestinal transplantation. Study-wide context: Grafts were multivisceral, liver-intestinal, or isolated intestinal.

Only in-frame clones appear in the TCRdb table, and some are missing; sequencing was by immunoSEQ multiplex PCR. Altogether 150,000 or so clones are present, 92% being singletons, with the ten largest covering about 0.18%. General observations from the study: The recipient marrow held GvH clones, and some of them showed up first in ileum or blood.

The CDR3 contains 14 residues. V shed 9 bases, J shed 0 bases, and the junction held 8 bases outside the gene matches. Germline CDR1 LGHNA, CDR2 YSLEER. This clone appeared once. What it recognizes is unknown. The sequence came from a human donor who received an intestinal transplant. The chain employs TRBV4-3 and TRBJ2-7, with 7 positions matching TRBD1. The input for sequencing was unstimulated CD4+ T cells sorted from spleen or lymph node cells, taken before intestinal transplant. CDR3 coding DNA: TGCGCCAGTAGTCACAGGGGCGGCTCCTACGAGCAGTACTTC. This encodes CASSHRGGSYEQYF.